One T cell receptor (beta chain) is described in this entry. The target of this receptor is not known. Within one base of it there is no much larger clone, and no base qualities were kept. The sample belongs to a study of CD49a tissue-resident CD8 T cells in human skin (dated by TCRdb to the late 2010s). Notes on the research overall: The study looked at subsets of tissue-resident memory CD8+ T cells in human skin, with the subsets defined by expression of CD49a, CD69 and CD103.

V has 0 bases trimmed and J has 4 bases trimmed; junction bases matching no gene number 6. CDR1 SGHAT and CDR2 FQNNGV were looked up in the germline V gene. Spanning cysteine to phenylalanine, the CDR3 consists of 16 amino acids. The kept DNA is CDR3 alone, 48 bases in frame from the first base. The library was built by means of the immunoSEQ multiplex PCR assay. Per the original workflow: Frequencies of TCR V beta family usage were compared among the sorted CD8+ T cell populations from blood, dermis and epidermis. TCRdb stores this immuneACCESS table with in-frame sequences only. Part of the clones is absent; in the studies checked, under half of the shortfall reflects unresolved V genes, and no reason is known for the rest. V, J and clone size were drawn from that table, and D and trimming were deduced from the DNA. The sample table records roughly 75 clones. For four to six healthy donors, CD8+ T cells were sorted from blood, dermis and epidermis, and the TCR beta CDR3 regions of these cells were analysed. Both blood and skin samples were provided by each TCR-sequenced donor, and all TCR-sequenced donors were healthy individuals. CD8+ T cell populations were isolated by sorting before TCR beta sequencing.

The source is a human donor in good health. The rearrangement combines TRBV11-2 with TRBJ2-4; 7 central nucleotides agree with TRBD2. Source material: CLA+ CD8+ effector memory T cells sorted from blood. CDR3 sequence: CASSLDPGGGKNIQYF. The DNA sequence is TGTGCCAGCAGCTTAGATCCGGGAGGTGGGAAAAACATTCAGTACTTC. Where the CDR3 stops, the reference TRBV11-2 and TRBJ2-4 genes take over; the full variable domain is EAGVAQSPRYKIIEKRQSVAFWCNPISGHATLYWYQQILGQGPKLLIQFQNNGVVDDSQLPKDRFSAERLKGVDSTLKIQPAKLEDSAVYLCASSLDPGGGKNIQYFGAGTRLSVL.